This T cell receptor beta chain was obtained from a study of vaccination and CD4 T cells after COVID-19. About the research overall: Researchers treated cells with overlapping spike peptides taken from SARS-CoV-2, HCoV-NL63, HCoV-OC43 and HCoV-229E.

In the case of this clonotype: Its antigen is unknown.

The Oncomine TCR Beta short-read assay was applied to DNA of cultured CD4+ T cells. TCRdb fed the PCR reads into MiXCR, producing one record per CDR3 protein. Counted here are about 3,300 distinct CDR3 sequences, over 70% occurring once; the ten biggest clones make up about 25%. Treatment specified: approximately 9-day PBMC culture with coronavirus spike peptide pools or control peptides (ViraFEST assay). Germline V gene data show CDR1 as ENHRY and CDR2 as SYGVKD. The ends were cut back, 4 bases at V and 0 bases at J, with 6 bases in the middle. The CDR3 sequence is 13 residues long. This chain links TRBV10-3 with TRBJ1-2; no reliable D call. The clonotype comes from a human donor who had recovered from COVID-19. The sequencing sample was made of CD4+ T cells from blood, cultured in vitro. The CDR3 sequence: CAISGAANYGYTF. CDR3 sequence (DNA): TGTGCCATCAGTGGGGCAGCTAACTATGGCTACACCTTC.